One T cell receptor (beta chain) is described in this entry. Its antigen is as yet unknown. The data are from a study of shared clonotypes between healthy human individuals. Study observations and caveats: Having only a few donors restricted how much genetic and exposure-history diversity was captured.

The table came from immunoSEQ multiplex PCR; TCRdb's copy has only in-frame clones and leaves some out. In the table there are 450,000 to 600,000 clones, less than 80% of which are singletons. This receptor was identified in a woman aged 40-49 years in good health. Some clones in this sample may be carry-over from other donors' samples. Sequenced material: PBMCs.

CDR3 bases: TGTGCCACCAGCACGGATCCAGGGCCCTACGAGCAGTACTTC. This codes for CATSTDPGPYEQYF. V usage is TRBV15 and J usage is TRBJ2-7, with a weak D call TRBD1 (5 bases). Germline CDR1 reads LNHNV; CDR2 reads YYDKDF (reference sequence). The CDR3 extends over 14 amino acids. The V and J ends lost 4 bases and 2 bases respectively, with 12 bases between them.